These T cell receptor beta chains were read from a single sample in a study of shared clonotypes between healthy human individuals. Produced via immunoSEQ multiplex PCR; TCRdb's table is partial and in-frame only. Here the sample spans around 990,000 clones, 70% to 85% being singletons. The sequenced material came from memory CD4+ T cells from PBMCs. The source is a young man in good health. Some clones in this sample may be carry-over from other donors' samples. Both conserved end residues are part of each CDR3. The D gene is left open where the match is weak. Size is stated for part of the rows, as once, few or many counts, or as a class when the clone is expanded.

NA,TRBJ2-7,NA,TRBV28,TGTGCCAGCAGTTTCGTTGGGGACGGCGCCTACGAGCAGTACTTC,CASSFVGDGAYEQYF
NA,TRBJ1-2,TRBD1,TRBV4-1,TGCGCCAGCAGCCAACAAGGACAGGGGTATGGCTACACCTTC,CASSQQGQGYGYTF
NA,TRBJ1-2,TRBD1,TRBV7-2,TGTGCCAGCAGCTTAGCAGGACAGGGTGGTGGCTACACCTTC,CASSLAGQGGGYTF
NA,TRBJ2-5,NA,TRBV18,TGTGCCAGCTCACGCGGGACCGAAGAGACCCAGTACTTC,CASSRGTEETQYF
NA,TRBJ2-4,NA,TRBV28,TGTGCCAGCAGCCCACAGGGTCTTGGAAACATTCAGTACTTC,CASSPQGLGNIQYF
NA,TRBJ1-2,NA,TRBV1,TGCACCAGCAGCCTCCGCGATGGCTACACCTTC,CTSSLRDGYTF
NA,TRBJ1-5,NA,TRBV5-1,TGCGCCAGCAGATCTCAGGAGGATCAGCCCCAGCATTTT,CASRSQEDQPQHF
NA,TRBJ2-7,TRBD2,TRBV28,TGTGCCAGCAGCCCTACCGGGACTAGCGGGAGAAGTAGCTCCTACGAGCAGTACTTC,CASSPTGTSGRSSSYEQYF
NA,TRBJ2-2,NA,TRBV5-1,TGCGCCAGCAGCTTGGGCGGCCCCCCCTATGACACCGGGGAGCTGTTTTTT,CASSLGGPPYDTGELFF
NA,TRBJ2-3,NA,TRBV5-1,TGCGCCAGCAGCTCACAGGGAGGCACAGATACGCAGTATTTT,CASSSQGGTDTQYF
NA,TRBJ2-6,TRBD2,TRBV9,TGTGCCAGCAGCGCCCAGGGCGGGGGTTCTGGGGCCAACGTCCTGACTTTC,CASSAQGGGSGANVLTF
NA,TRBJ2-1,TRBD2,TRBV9,TGTGCCAGCAGCGTAGAGGGACTAGCGGGAGATGAGCAGTTCTTC,CASSVEGLAGDEQFF
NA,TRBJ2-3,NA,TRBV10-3,TGTGCCATCAGTGAGGGGAAATCTCCCACAGATACGCAGTATTTT,CAISEGKSPTDTQYF
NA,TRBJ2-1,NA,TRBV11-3,TGTGCCAGCAGCTTGGACATGCGGGATCGAGGGGAGCAGTTCTTC,CASSLDMRDRGEQFF
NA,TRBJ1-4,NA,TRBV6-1,TGTGCCAGCAGTTTCAAAGAAAGCGGGGAAAAACTGTTTTTT,CASSFKESGEKLFF
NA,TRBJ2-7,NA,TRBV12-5,TGTGCTAGTGGTTGGGGGCTGACCACATATTACGAGCAGTACTTC,CASGWGLTTYYEQYF
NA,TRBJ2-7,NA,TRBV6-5,TGTGCCAGCAGTTTCTCGGGTACTGGAACGGGCGAGCAGTACTTC,CASSFSGTGTGEQYF
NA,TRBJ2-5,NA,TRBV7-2,TGTGCCAGCAGCTTAGTACCGGCTAGTCGGGAGACCCAGTACTTC,CASSLVPASRETQYF
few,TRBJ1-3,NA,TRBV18,TGTGCCAGCTCACCATCTTATACAACAACCGCTGGAAACACCATATATTTT,CASSPSYTTTAGNTIYF
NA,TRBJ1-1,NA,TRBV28,TGTGCCAGCAGTACCCCAGGGGAAGGGAACACTGAAGCTTTCTTT,CASSTPGEGNTEAFF
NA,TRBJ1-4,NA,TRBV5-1,TGCGCCAGCAGCTTTACTGCAACTAATGAAAAACTGTTTTTT,CASSFTATNEKLFF
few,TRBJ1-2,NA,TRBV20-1,TGCAGTGCTAGCGACAACTATGGCTACACCTTC,CSASDNYGYTF
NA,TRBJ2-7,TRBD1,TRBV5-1,TGCGCCAGCAGCTTGTTGGGTAGGGGACAGGGCTTTGGCGAGCAGTACTTC,CASSLLGRGQGFGEQYF
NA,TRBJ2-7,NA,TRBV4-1,TGCGCCAGCAGCCGCGGGACTCTCGCTTCCTACGAGCAGTACTTC,CASSRGTLASYEQYF
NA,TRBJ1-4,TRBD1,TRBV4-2,TGTGCCAGCAGCCAAGTGACAGGGGGCTGGGCTAATGAAAAACTGTTTTTT,CASSQVTGGWANEKLFF
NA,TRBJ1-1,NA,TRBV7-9,TGTGCCAGCAGCTTGGCAGCCTTGAACACTGAAGCTTTCTTT,CASSLAALNTEAFF
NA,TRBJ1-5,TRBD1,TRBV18,TGTGCCAGCTCGGGACAGGGCGATCAGCCCCAGCATTTT,CASSGQGDQPQHF
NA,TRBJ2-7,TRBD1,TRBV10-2,TGCGCCAGCAGAAAGTTCGGGCAGGGGGACAACGAGCAGTACTTC,CASRKFGQGDNEQYF
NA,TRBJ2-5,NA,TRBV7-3,TGTGCCAGCAGCTTACAACGGCAAGAGACCCAGTACTTC,CASSLQRQETQYF
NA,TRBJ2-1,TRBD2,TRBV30,TGTGCCTGGAGGGGGAGCGGGAGAAACAATGAGCAGTTCTTC,CAWRGSGRNNEQFF
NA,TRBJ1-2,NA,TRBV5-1,TGCGCCAGCAGCCCCGGGGAGGGGAACTATGGCTACACCTTC,CASSPGEGNYGYTF
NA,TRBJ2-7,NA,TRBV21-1,TGTGCCAGCAGCAAAGGGACGGTCTACGAGCAGTACTTC,CASSKGTVYEQYF